These T cell receptor beta chains were read from a single sample in a study of blood T cell repertoires in COVID-19. Libraries were prepared by immunoSEQ multiplex PCR; TCRdb keeps only in-frame clonotypes and omits some of them. The sample yields about 59,000 clones, roughly 80% seen once. Specimen: peripheral blood. These receptors were taken from a woman between 65 and 79 years old with acute or convalescent COVID-19. The CDR3 runs from the conserved cysteine through the conserved F or W. A D gene is named only where the DNA matches it firmly. Clone size, where shown, is once, few, many, or a class for clones that have expanded.

V gene: TRBV11-1; J gene: TRBJ2-2; clone size: -; D gene: TRBD1; CDR3 protein: CASSSGTGLTGELFF; CDR3 DNA: TGTGCCAGCAGCTCCGGGACAGGGTTAACCGGGGAGCTGTTTTTT
V gene: TRBV19; J gene: TRBJ1-2; clone size: few; D gene: TRBD1; CDR3 protein: CASSAGTGRYGYTF; CDR3 DNA: TGTGCCAGTAGTGCCGGGACAGGGCGCTATGGCTACACCTTC
V gene: TRBV19; J gene: TRBJ2-7; clone size: -; D gene: TRBD1; CDR3 protein: CASSKGDRGIYEQYF; CDR3 DNA: TGTGCCAGTAGTAAGGGGGACAGGGGCATCTACGAGCAGTACTTC
V gene: TRBV10-3; J gene: TRBJ2-3; clone size: -; D gene: -; CDR3 protein: CAIRVTSTDTQYF; CDR3 DNA: TGTGCCATCAGGGTAACTAGCACAGATACGCAGTATTTT
V gene: TRBV11-2; J gene: TRBJ1-2; clone size: -; D gene: -; CDR3 protein: CASRHRGYGYTF; CDR3 DNA: TGTGCCAGCAGACATAGGGGATATGGCTACACCTTC
V gene: TRBV3-1/TRBV3-2; J gene: TRBJ2-2; clone size: -; D gene: TRBD1; CDR3 protein: CASYFRQGGNTGELFF; CDR3 DNA: TGTGCCAGCTACTTTAGACAGGGGGGAAACACCGGGGAGCTGTTTTTT
V gene: TRBV7-8; J gene: TRBJ2-1; clone size: -; D gene: -; CDR3 protein: CASSLGSGIFNEQFF; CDR3 DNA: TGTGCCAGCAGCTTAGGATCGGGGATCTTCAATGAGCAGTTCTTC
V gene: TRBV7-9; J gene: TRBJ1-2; clone size: once; D gene: -; CDR3 protein: CASSLEGAGGYTF; CDR3 DNA: TGTGCCAGCAGCTTAGAGGGCGCAGGGGGCTACACCTTC
V gene: TRBV6-5; J gene: TRBJ2-1; clone size: few; D gene: -; CDR3 protein: CASSRGQDNEQFF; CDR3 DNA: TGTGCCAGCTCTCGGGGTCAGGACAATGAGCAGTTCTTC
V gene: TRBV11-3; J gene: TRBJ1-1; clone size: -; D gene: -; CDR3 protein: CASSLNSSPGTEAFF; CDR3 DNA: TGTGCCAGCAGCTTAAATTCGTCCCCGGGCACTGAAGCTTTCTTT
V gene: TRBV11-1; J gene: TRBJ1-4; clone size: -; D gene: -; CDR3 protein: CASSVTGREKLFF; CDR3 DNA: TGTGCCAGCAGCGTTACCGGGAGAGAAAAACTGTTTTTT
V gene: TRBV27; J gene: TRBJ2-3; clone size: -; D gene: TRBD2; CDR3 protein: CATTLRDGGADTQYF; CDR3 DNA: TGTGCCACCACGTTGAGGGACGGGGGGGCAGATACGCAGTATTTT
V gene: TRBV10-1; J gene: TRBJ1-1; clone size: many; D gene: TRBD1; CDR3 protein: CASSQTGVGNTEAFF; CDR3 DNA: TGCGCCAGCAGTCAGACAGGGGTGGGGAACACTGAAGCTTTCTTT
V gene: TRBV30; J gene: TRBJ2-2; clone size: few; D gene: -; CDR3 protein: CAWSPVRDGELFF; CDR3 DNA: TGTGCCTGGAGTCCCGTACGGGACGGGGAGCTGTTTTTT
V gene: TRBV30; J gene: TRBJ2-6; clone size: -; D gene: TRBD1; CDR3 protein: CAWSARDRGLGANVLTF; CDR3 DNA: TGTGCCTGGAGTGCCCGGGACAGGGGGCTAGGGGCCAACGTCCTGACTTTC
V gene: TRBV6-1; J gene: TRBJ1-5; clone size: -; D gene: TRBD1; CDR3 protein: CASSVRPGQGNQPQHF; CDR3 DNA: TGTGCCAGCAGTGTCCGACCGGGACAGGGCAATCAGCCCCAGCATTTT
V gene: TRBV19; J gene: TRBJ2-3; clone size: -; D gene: -; CDR3 protein: CASSIFGLITDTQYF; CDR3 DNA: TGTGCCAGTAGTATATTTGGACTAATCACAGATACGCAGTATTTT
V gene: TRBV7-3; J gene: TRBJ2-4; clone size: -; D gene: -; CDR3 protein: CASSYMGAQAKNIQYF; CDR3 DNA: TGTGCCAGCAGCTACATGGGGGCACAGGCCAAAAACATTCAGTACTTC
V gene: TRBV5-8; J gene: TRBJ2-2; clone size: few; D gene: -; CDR3 protein: CASSFGGTGELFF; CDR3 DNA: TGTGCCAGCAGCTTTGGAGGAACCGGGGAGCTGTTTTTT
V gene: TRBV11-2; J gene: TRBJ1-2; clone size: -; D gene: -; CDR3 protein: CASSLAWGANYGYTF; CDR3 DNA: TGTGCCAGCAGCTTAGCCTGGGGAGCTAACTATGGCTACACCTTC
V gene: TRBV5-6; J gene: TRBJ1-6; clone size: few; D gene: TRBD1; CDR3 protein: CASSLWTGSPYYNSPLHF; CDR3 DNA: TGTGCCAGCAGCTTGTGGACAGGGAGCCCCTACTATAATTCACCCCTCCACTTT
V gene: TRBV30; J gene: TRBJ1-6; clone size: few; D gene: -; CDR3 protein: CAWSVRGSSYNSPLHF; CDR3 DNA: TGTGCCTGGAGTGTACGGGGGAGCTCCTATAATTCACCCCTCCACTTT
V gene: TRBV10-1; J gene: TRBJ2-3; clone size: -; D gene: TRBD2; CDR3 protein: CASSELGGRSDTQYF; CDR3 DNA: TGCGCCAGCAGTGAATTGGGAGGGCGCTCAGATACGCAGTATTTT
V gene: TRBV9; J gene: TRBJ1-2; clone size: -; D gene: TRBD1; CDR3 protein: CASSVAGTGSYGYTF; CDR3 DNA: TGTGCCAGCAGCGTAGCCGGGACAGGGAGCTATGGCTACACCTTC
V gene: TRBV5-5; J gene: TRBJ1-6; clone size: once; D gene: TRBD1; CDR3 protein: CASSLQGDSPLHF; CDR3 DNA: TGTGCCAGCAGCTTACAGGGGGACTCACCCCTCCACTTT
V gene: TRBV2; J gene: TRBJ2-1; clone size: -; D gene: -; CDR3 protein: CASSVDNSYNEQFF; CDR3 DNA: TGTGCCAGCAGCGTCGACAACTCCTACAATGAGCAGTTCTTC
V gene: TRBV29-1; J gene: TRBJ1-1; clone size: once; D gene: -; CDR3 protein: CSVQGWRTEAFF; CDR3 DNA: TGCAGCGTCCAGGGGTGGCGGACTGAAGCTTTCTTT
V gene: TRBV6-5; J gene: TRBJ1-2; clone size: -; D gene: -; CDR3 protein: CASRHDTTYGYTF; CDR3 DNA: TGTGCCAGCAGACATGACACCACCTATGGCTACACCTTC